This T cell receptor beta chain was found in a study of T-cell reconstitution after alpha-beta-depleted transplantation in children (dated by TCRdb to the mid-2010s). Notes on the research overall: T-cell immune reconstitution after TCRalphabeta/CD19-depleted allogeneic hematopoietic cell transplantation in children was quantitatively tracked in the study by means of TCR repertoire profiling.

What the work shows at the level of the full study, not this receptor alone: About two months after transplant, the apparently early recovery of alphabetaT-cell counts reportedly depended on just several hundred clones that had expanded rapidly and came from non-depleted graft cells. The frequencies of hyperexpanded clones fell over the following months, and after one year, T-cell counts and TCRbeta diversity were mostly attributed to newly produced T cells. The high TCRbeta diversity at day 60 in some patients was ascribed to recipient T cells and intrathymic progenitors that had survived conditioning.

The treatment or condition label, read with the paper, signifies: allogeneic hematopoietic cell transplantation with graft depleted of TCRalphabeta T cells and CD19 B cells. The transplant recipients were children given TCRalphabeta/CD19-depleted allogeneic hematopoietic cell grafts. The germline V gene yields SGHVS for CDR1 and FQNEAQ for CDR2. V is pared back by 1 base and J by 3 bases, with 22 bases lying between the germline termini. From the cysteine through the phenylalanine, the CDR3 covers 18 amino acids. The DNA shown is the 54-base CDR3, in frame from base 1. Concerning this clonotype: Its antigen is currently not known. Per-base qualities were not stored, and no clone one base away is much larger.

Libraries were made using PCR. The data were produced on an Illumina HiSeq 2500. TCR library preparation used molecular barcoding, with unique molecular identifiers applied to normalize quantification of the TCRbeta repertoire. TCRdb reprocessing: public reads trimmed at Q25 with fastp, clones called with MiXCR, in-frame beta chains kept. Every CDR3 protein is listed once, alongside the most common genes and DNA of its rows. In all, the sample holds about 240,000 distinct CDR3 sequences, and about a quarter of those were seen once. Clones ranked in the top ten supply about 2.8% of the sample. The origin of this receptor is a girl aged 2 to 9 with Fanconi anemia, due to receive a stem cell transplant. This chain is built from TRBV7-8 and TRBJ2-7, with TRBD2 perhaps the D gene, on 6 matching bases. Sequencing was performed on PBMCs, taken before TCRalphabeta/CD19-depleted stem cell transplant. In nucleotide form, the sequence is TGTGCCAGCAGCTTAGTTCAGTCGGGGGTGAAATACGGCTACGAGCAGTACTTC. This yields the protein CASSLVQSGVKYGYEQYF. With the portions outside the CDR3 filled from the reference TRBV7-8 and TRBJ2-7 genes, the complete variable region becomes GAGVSQSPRYKVAKRGQDVALRCDPISGHVSLFWYQQALGQGPEFLTYFQNEAQLDKSGLPSDRFFAERPEGSVSTLKIQRTQQEDSAVYLCASSLVQSGVKYGYEQYFGPGTRLTVT.